A single sample is the source of the 18 T cell receptor beta chains below, sequenced in a study of OX40 agonist ivuxolimab in advanced cancers. Generated by immunoSEQ multiplex PCR, the TCRdb table keeps only in-frame clones and is missing some. The data hold about 58,000 clones, with roughly nine tenths observed a single time. Sequenced material: CD4+ or CD8+ T cells sorted from blood, taken in a trial of the OX40 agonist ivuxolimab. These receptors were collected from an adult with an advanced solid tumor such as melanoma, head and neck, liver or kidney cancer.

The chain recombines TRBV6-5 with TRBJ2-1; D is undetermined. V was pared by 9 bases and J by 5 bases, with 8 bases between. Per the germline V gene, CDR1 is MNHEY and CDR2 is SVGAGI. The CDR3 spans 11 residues. The CDR3 sequence is CASYGHNEQFF. The CDR3, as DNA: TGTGCCAGTTATGGGCACAATGAGCAGTTCTTC.

V usage is TRBV25-1 and J usage is TRBJ2-6; 9 bases align to TRBD1. CDR1 and CDR2 (germline): MGHDK, SYGVNS. V shed 4 bases, J shed 0 bases, and the junction held 7 bases outside the gene matches. This CDR3 has 18 amino acids. The CDR3 nucleotides are TGTGCCAGCAGTGGGGACAGGGACTTTATCTCTGGGGCCAACGTCCTGACTTTC. This sequence encodes CASSGDRDFISGANVLTF. Based on the CDR3 plus reference TRBV25-1 and TRBJ2-6, the full variable domain is EADIYQTPRYLVIGTGKKITLECSQTMGHDKMYWYQQDPGMELHLIHYSYGVNSTEKGDLSSESTVSRIRTEHFPLTLESARPSHTSQYLCASSGDRDFISGANVLTFGAGSRLTVL.

This clone was picked up one time. V is TRBV2 and J is TRBJ1-4; no firm D call. CDR1 and CDR2 (germline): SNHLY, FYNNEI. The V and J ends lost 8 bases and 0 bases respectively, with 10 bases between them. This CDR3 spans 14 amino acids. In DNA form, the CDR3 reads TGTGCCAGCCTGGATCTGGCAACTAATGAAAAACTGTTTTTT. Translating it yields CASLDLATNEKLFF.

The chain couples TRBV7-9 to TRBJ1-1, with D possibly TRBD1 on 5 matching bases. The V end was cut by 8 bases, the J end by 0 bases, with 10 bases between. The germline V gene has CDR1 SEHNR and CDR2 FQNEAQ (reference sequence). The CDR3 runs to 13 residues. The CDR3 reads CASGGGMNTEAFF. The CDR3 coding sequence is TGTGCCAGCGGCGGGGGGATGAACACTGAAGCTTTCTTT.

The table lists this clone with a few counts. The chain is built from TRBV19 and TRBJ1-1; 8 nucleotides match TRBD1. This CDR3 is 14 amino acids long. Trimming removed 5 bases from V and 9 bases from J; junction bases left unmatched: 11. Per the germline V gene, CDR1 is LNHDA and CDR2 is SQIVND (reference sequence). CDR3 amino acids: CASSGLSGGLKAFF. In nucleotides, the CDR3 is TGTGCCAGTAGTGGATTATCAGGGGGCCTGAAAGCTTTCTTT.

CDR3 sequence reads: CASSLAPTREEPFDEQFF. The DNA for the CDR3 is TGTGCCAGCAGCTTAGCGCCTACTCGGGAGGAGCCTTTCGATGAGCAGTTCTTC. The rearrangement links TRBV11-2 to TRBJ2-1; 7 positions agree with TRBD2. The germline CDR1 and CDR2 sequences are SGHAT and FQNNGV. This CDR3 comprises 18 residues. Trimming at V came to 1 base and at J to 8 bases, leaving 17 bases not matched to a gene.

This sequence joins TRBV7-9 and TRBJ2-1; D gene ambiguous. CDR1 is SEHNR, CDR2 FQNEAQ, per germline (reference sequence). The length of the CDR3 is 17 residues. The ends were cut back, 1 base at V and 6 bases at J, with 19 bases in the middle. This chain's CDR3 is CASSLVEGIWRVNEQFF. DNA of the CDR3: TGTGCCAGCAGCTTAGTTGAAGGGATTTGGCGAGTCAATGAGCAGTTCTTC.

This chain connects TRBV30 to TRBJ1-5; D is possibly TRBD1 (5 bases). Germline CDR1 reads GTSNPN; CDR2 reads SVGIG (reference sequence). The CDR3 contains 13 residues. The V end was cut by 0 bases, the J end by 7 bases, with 10 bases between. The CDR3, as DNA: TGTGCCTGGAGTGTAGGAGGGGCCCAGCCCCAGCATTTT. It specifies CAWSVGGAQPQHF.

CDR3 sequence reads: CASGEPPEGEQYF. The CDR3 region has the DNA TGTGCCAGCGGGGAACCACCCGAGGGCGAGCAGTACTTC. The chain couples TRBV10-3 to TRBJ2-7; D may be TRBD2 (6 bases). Trimming took off 10 bases at V and 6 bases at J, with 19 bases between the two ends. In germline, CDR1 is ENHRY, CDR2 SYGVKD. The CDR3 is 13 residues long.

The J gene is TRBJ1-1, the V gene TRBV28; D uncertain. Trimming took 3 bases from V and 5 from J, leaving 10 bases between them. The CDR3 extends over 13 amino acids. The germline V gene encodes CDR1 MDHEN and CDR2 SYDVKM. The CDR3 sequence: CASSFEVGTEAFF. CDR3 coding DNA: TGTGCCAGCAGTTTTGAGGTAGGGACTGAAGCTTTCTTT.

J is TRBJ2-5 and V is TRBV7-2, with TRBD2 matching 10 bases. Trimming removed 5 bases from V and 5 bases from J; junction bases left unmatched: 14. CDR3 length: 17 amino acids. Looked up from germline, CDR1 is SGHTA and CDR2 is FQGNSA. The DNA of the CDR3 is TGTGCCAGCAGCCCGTTAGGTCTAGCGGGAGTCGGGGAGACCCAGTACTTC. Encoded protein: CASSPLGLAGVGETQYF.

V and J are TRBV7-6 and TRBJ2-3, with D possibly matching TRBD2 (6 bases). CDR1 and CDR2 from the germline V gene are SGHVS and FNYEAQ. V lost 5 bases and J lost 0, with 15 bases in between. The CDR3 extends over 16 amino acids. Here the CDR3 reads CASSPRGGASTDTQYF. CDR3 coding DNA: TGTGCCAGCAGCCCCCGGGGCGGGGCTAGCACAGATACGCAGTATTTT.

Only one count was recorded for this clone. V gene TRBV6-6 combines with J gene TRBJ2-7; D possibly matches TRBD1 or TRBD2 (5 bases each). The V and J ends lost 8 bases and 2 bases respectively, with 19 bases between them. The CDR3 has 15 residues. The germline gives CDR1 MNHNY, CDR2 SVGAGI (reference sequence). The CDR3 reads CASASGTLGPYEQYF. The CDR3, as DNA: TGTGCCAGCGCCTCCGGGACCCTGGGGCCCTACGAGCAGTACTTC.

In its sample, this clone was seen once. This chain joins TRBV18 and TRBJ2-6; 7 bases are shared with TRBD1. Germline assignment: CDR1 KGHSH and CDR2 LQKENI. The CDR3 loop spans 17 amino acids. J gave up 2 bases and V 5 bases, and 9 bases lay outside the gene matches. This chain's CDR3 is CASSADLTGAGANVLTF. DNA for the CDR3: TGTGCCAGCTCAGCAGACTTAACAGGGGCTGGGGCCAACGTCCTGACTTTC. The full variable domain, its missing parts supplied by reference TRBV18 and TRBJ2-6, is NAGVMQNPRHLVRRRGQEARLRCSPMKGHSHVYWYRQLPEEGLKFMVYLQKENIIDESGMPKERFSAEFPKEGPSILRIQQVVRGDSAAYFCASSADLTGAGANVLTFGAGSRLTVL.

Sample share makes this clone medium-sized. The chain is built from TRBV9 and TRBJ2-2, with TRBD2 matching over 7 bases. The germline V gene encodes CDR1 SGDLS and CDR2 YYNGEE. The CDR3 extends over 17 amino acids. Trimming removed 0 bases from V and 4 bases from J; junction bases left unmatched: 9. The CDR3 DNA sequence: TGTGCCAGCAGCGTAGATGGTGGGAGGGCTCTCACCGGGGAGCTGTTTTTT. Amino acids: CASSVDGGRALTGELFF. Supplemented by reference TRBV9 and TRBJ2-2, the full variable domain reads DSGVTQTPKHLITATGQRVTLRCSPRSGDLSVYWYQQSLDQGLQFLIQYYNGEERAKGNILERFSAQQFPDLHSELNLSSLELGDSALYFCASSVDGGRALTGELFFGEGSRLTVL.

The chain links TRBV20-1 to TRBJ1-1, with D maybe TRBD1 (5 bases). The length of the CDR3 is 11 residues. Per germline, CDR1 DFQATT and CDR2 SNEGSKA (reference sequence). V dropped 5 bases and J dropped 4 bases, with 8 bases sitting between them. Here the CDR3 reads CSAWRGTEAFF. The DNA for the CDR3 is TGCAGTGCTTGGAGGGGCACTGAAGCTTTCTTT.

The gene calls are TRBV2 and TRBJ2-3, with D hard to call. Trimming took 6 bases from V and 1 from J, leaving 17 bases between them. There are 16 residues in the CDR3. The germline V gene has CDR1 SNHLY and CDR2 FYNNEI. CDR3 in amino acids: CASSELVGAGTDTQYF. The CDR3 region has the DNA TGTGCCAGCAGCGAGCTAGTCGGAGCTGGCACAGATACGCAGTATTTT.

The V gene is TRBV5-1, the J gene TRBJ2-3; 8 nucleotides agree with TRBD2. With 4 bases clipped from V and 6 bases from J, the junction kept 7 bases outside the gene matches. The CDR3 runs to 14 residues. The V gene's germline CDR1 is SGHRS and CDR2 YFSETQ. This chain's CDR3 is CASSEGLGTDTQYF. The CDR3 coding sequence is TGCGCCAGCAGCGAGGGACTAGGGACGGATACGCAGTATTTT.